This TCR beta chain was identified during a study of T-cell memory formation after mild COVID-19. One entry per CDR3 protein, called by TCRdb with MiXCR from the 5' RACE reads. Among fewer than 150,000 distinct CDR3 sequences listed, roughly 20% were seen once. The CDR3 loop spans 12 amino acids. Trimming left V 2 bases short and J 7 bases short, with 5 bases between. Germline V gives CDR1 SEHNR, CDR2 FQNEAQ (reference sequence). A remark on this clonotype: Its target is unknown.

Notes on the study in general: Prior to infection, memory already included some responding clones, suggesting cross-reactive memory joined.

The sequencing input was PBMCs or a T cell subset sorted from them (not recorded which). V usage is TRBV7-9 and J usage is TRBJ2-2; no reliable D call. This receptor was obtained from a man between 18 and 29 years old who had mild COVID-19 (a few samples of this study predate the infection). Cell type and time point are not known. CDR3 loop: CASSLSIGELFF. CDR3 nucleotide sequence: TGTGCCAGCAGCTTATCGATCGGGGAGCTGTTTTTT.